Each of the 16 T cell receptor beta chains below was sequenced from the same sample in a study of CD8+CD57+ T cells in acquired aplastic anemia. Patients included in sequencing had previously demonstrated CD8+CD57+ cell expansion by flow cytometry. The use of genomic DNA as template underpinned the TCR beta VDJ and CDR3 profiling. TCRdb ran MiXCR on the reads and lists one entry per CDR3 protein. The data contain 150,000 to 200,000 distinct CDR3 sequences, around 50% of them singletons. Sequencing used sorted CD4+, CD8+, or CD8+CD57+ T cells (not recorded which) from PBMCs. The receptors here all came from a human donor with aplastic anemia.

This clonotype was picked up one time. The CDR3 DNA follows: TGTGCCAGCAGTTATTATGGGGCGGAGGGCTACACCTTC. This encodes CASSYYGAEGYTF. The rearrangement joins TRBV6-5 to TRBJ1-2, with D maybe TRBD1 (5 bases). The ends were cut back, 3 bases at V and 8 bases at J, with 13 bases in the middle. The germline gives CDR1 MNHEY, CDR2 SVGAGI. There are 13 residues in the CDR3.

This clonotype has at least ten counts. J is TRBJ2-7 and V is TRBV12-3 or TRBV12-4; 7 bases fit TRBD1. V lost 1 base to trimming and J lost 0 bases; unmatched junction nucleotides: 3. The CDR3 is 15 residues long. CDR3 protein: CASSLGQGSSYEQYF. Written as DNA, the CDR3 is TGTGCCAGCAGTTTAGGACAGGGAAGCTCCTACGAGCAGTACTTC.

A single count supports this clonotype. Since the CDR3 does not end with the conserved phenylalanine or tryptophan, this likely comes from a read error. J is TRBJ1-2 and V is TRBV2; TRBD1 is a possible D gene (5 bases). The CDR3 length is 13 residues. Germline V CDR1 and CDR2: SNHLY, FYNNEI. CDR3 nucleotide sequence: TGTGCCAGCAGTGACGGGGCAGACTACGGCTACACCCTC. This translates into CASSDGADYGYTL.

This clonotype showed up many times. The chain carries TRBV6-1 and TRBJ1-6, with 8 bases lining up with TRBD1. V was clipped by 4 bases and J by 6 bases; unmatched bases: 8. CDR1 is MNHNS and CDR2 is SASEGT in the germline V gene. The CDR3 runs 16 residues. In DNA form, the CDR3 reads TGTGCCAGCAGTGTATTGATACAGGGGGTTAATTCACCCCTCCACTTT. Protein product: CASSVLIQGVNSPLHF.

The chain joins TRBV7-3 to TRBJ1-1; no clear D. V gave up 5 bases and J gave up 0 bases, with 10 bases separating them. CDR1 is SGHTA, CDR2 FQGTGA, per germline. This CDR3 region has 14 residues. The CDR3 region has the DNA TGTGCCAGCAGCCGGGATCCCATGAACACTGAAGCTTTCTTT. Translation gives CASSRDPMNTEAFF.

This clonotype was picked up many times. V is TRBV7-8 and J is TRBJ2-5; TRBD1 might be the D (5 bases). This CDR3 has 13 residues. Germline CDR1 reads SGHVS; CDR2 reads FQNEAQ. V was shortened by 1 base and J by 5 bases, with 8 bases between the two germline ends. The CDR3 DNA sequence: TGTGCCAGCAGCTTAGTCAGGGCGGAGACCCAGTACTTC. Protein sequence: CASSLVRAETQYF.

This clonotype has more than one count but fewer than ten. A junction end diverges from the germline sequence, so it may reflect a read error. This sequence joins TRBV2 and TRBJ1-2, with D uncertain. The CDR3 is 13 residues long. Germline V gives CDR1 SNHLY, CDR2 FYNNEI. The CDR3 coding sequence is TGTGCCAGTAGTGAGTTTGAGACCGATGGCTACACCTTC. Amino acid sequence: CASSEFETDGYTF.

This chain connects TRBV20-1 to TRBJ2-3, with D possibly being TRBD1 (5 bases). Germline values: CDR1 DFQATT, CDR2 SNEGSKA (reference sequence). The CDR3 runs to 12 residues. V lost 3 bases and J lost 2, with 6 bases in between. The CDR3 sequence: CSARTVTDTQYF. CDR3 DNA: TGCAGTGCTAGGACAGTCACAGATACGCAGTATTTT.

The sample holds many counts of this clonotype. The rearrangement uses TRBV2 and TRBJ1-2; 8 bases match TRBD1. Germline V gene sequence: CDR1 SNHLY, CDR2 FYNNEI. The CDR3 consists of 14 residues. V lost 0 bases and J lost 5; bases outside the gene matches: 2. The CDR3 DNA is TGTGCCAGCAGTGAAGCGCGGGACAGGTATGGCTACACCTTC. Encoded protein: CASSEARDRYGYTF.

This chain links TRBV5-6 with TRBJ1-2; D perhaps matches TRBD1 (6 bases). Trimming stripped 4 bases from V and 3 bases from J, with 22 bases between. Germline CDR1 SGHDT, CDR2 YYEEEE. This CDR3 comprises 17 residues. The CDR3 protein is CASSPGLGGGRDYGYTF. The CDR3 DNA follows: TGTGCCAGCAGCCCTGGCCTGGGAGGGGGTCGGGACTATGGCTACACCTTC.

With regard to this clonotype: At one end the junction does not follow the germline gene, possibly because of a read error. The CDR3 DNA sequence: TGTGTCAGCAGCCCCGGGACAGGGGATAACTATGGCTACACCTTC. Translated, it gives CVSSPGTGDNYGYTF. The chain carries TRBV3-1 and TRBJ1-2; 10 bases map to TRBD1. The CDR3 is 15 residues long. From germline, CDR1 is LGHDT and CDR2 YNNKEL (reference sequence). Supplemented by reference TRBV3-1 and TRBJ1-2, the full variable domain reads DTAVSQTPKYLVTQMGNDKSIKCEQNLGHDTMYWYKQDSKKFLKIMFSYNNKELIINETVPNRFSPKSPDKAHLNLHINSLELGDSAVYFCVSSPGTGDNYGYTFGSGTRLTVV.

This clonotype was picked up many times. V is TRBV9 and J is TRBJ1-1; no reliable D call. Germline CDR1 SGDLS, CDR2 YYNGEE. V was clipped by 0 bases and J by 3 bases, with 3 bases between them. The CDR3 loop spans 12 amino acids. CDR3 coding DNA: TGTGCCAGCAGCGTAGTGGACACTGAAGCTTTCTTT. Its translation is CASSVVDTEAFF.

This clonotype was seen many times. The chain uses TRBV7-2 and TRBJ2-1; either TRBD1 or TRBD2 may supply D (5 bases each). CDR1 is SGHTA, CDR2 FQGNSA, per germline. The CDR3 runs to 18 residues. V dropped 3 bases and J dropped 0 bases, with 18 bases sitting between them. CDR3 in amino acids: CASSFMGRTAPSYNEQFF. The DNA of the CDR3 is TGTGCCAGCAGCTTTATGGGACGGACGGCACCCTCCTACAATGAGCAGTTCTTC.

For this clonotype: This may stem from a read error, because a much larger clone lies one nucleotide away. The chain uses TRBV6-1 and TRBJ2-1, with D perhaps TRBD2 (6 bases). The CDR3 totals 15 residues. The ends were cut back, 8 bases at V and 1 base at J, with 15 bases in the middle. CDR1 is MNHNS and CDR2 is SASEGT in the germline V gene. The CDR3 DNA follows: TGTGCCAGCTCTACCTGGGGGGAATCCTACAATGAGCAGTTCTTC. Its translation: CASSTWGESYNEQFF.

This clonotype showed up just once. J is TRBJ2-7 and V is TRBV14; 8 bases fit TRBD1. Germline V lookup: CDR1 SGHDN, CDR2 FVKESK. The CDR3 contains 22 residues. V lost 4 bases and J lost 4; bases outside the gene matches: 30. The CDR3 reads CASSLRTPSPGQAIAGLYEQYF. CDR3 sequence (DNA): TGTGCCAGCAGCCTCCGGACCCCATCCCCGGGACAGGCGATTGCGGGCTTATACGAGCAGTACTTC.

The table lists this clonotype with many counts. The chain uses TRBV7-2 and TRBJ2-7; D might be TRBD1 or TRBD2, each matching 5 bases. The CDR3 has 15 amino acids. V was trimmed by 5 bases and J by 3 bases, leaving 17 bases between them. Germline V gene data show CDR1 as SGHTA and CDR2 as FQGNSA. The CDR3 nucleotides are TGTGCCAGCAGCCCGCCGCCCGGGACCAACTACGAGCAGTACTTC. As protein: CASSPPPGTNYEQYF.